This T cell receptor (beta chain) is from a study of shared clonotypes between healthy human individuals. Trimming took 2 bases from V and 4 from J; bases not matched to a gene: 4. The CDR3 runs to 14 residues. Looked up from germline, CDR1 is ENHRY and CDR2 is SYGVKD. The healthy adult donors were HIV-negative and reported no recent acute infections or vaccinations. Measured with immunoSEQ multiplex PCR; TCRdb has only the in-frame clones, and not every one. The sample yields 170,000 or so clones, approximately 70% seen once. The sample comprised memory CD4+ T cells sorted from blood. Regarding subset: CD45RA-negative fraction. The rearrangement links TRBV10-3 to TRBJ2-5; TRBD2 agrees at 7 bases. The TCR comes from a man younger than 45 in good health. CDR3 sequence: CAISEGGSRETQYF. CDR3 DNA sequence: TGTGCCATCAGTGAGGGCGGGAGCAGAGAGACCCAGTACTTC.